Sequencing of this T cell receptor (beta chain) was carried out in a study of resident and recirculating memory T cells in vitiligo (dated by TCRdb to 2016 to 2019). Context from the whole study: For TCR beta sequencing, epidermis was obtained by shave biopsy from two lesional and two nonlesional sites, and PBMCs were also collected, from each of 3 stable vitiligo patients. Without any cell sorting, samples were homogenized immediately before genomic DNA was extracted using the Qiagen DNeasy Blood & Tissue Kit. The goal of the human TCR beta sequencing was to check whether lesional vitiligo skin contained specific clones that differed from the clones found in nonlesional skin and blood. What the authors observed across the whole study: Overlap and correlation analysis showed no significant repertoire overlap between biopsies except for each lesion with itself, even within a single patient. No unique dominant TCR clone was detected, and clonality varied among vitiligo lesions. TCR sequences were not shared across biopsy sites or across patients, which suggests that different T cell clones infiltrate different lesions, a pattern described as private specificity. Future mechanistic studies are needed so that the relative contributions of the lesion-infiltrating T cell clones and of human Trm versus Tcm pools can be evaluated.

The immunoSEQ hsTCRB kit was used to amplify TCR beta chains from the genomic DNA. The immunoSEQ service ran the sequencing of the TCR beta libraries on an Illumina MiSeq instrument. Concerning the study's data processing: Analysis of the repertoire data was performed with the immunoSEQ Analyzer. TCRdb stores this immuneACCESS table with in-frame sequences only. Part of the clones is absent; in the studies checked, under half of the shortfall reflects unresolved V genes, and no reason is known for the rest. That table supplies the V and J calls and clone size; D and trimming were determined from the DNA. The sample table contains roughly 80,000 clones; only one count was recorded for approximately 90% of them. The ten largest clones take up about 5% of the sample. In this sample, this clone turned up once. The antigen this receptor binds is unknown. No per-base quality is available; no much larger clone lies one base away.

Trimming removed 8 bases from V and 0 bases from J; the gene matches leave 10 bases unexplained. The germline V gene (reference sequence) provides CDR1 WNHNN and CDR2 SYGVQD. Including cysteine and phenylalanine, the CDR3 has 15 amino acids. This entry keeps only the CDR3 DNA: 45 bases, framed from base 1. Vitiligo was considered stable when no change in lesions had been observed over the previous 6 months. For classification as stable, the absence of confetti depigmentation, a clinical sign of active vitiligo, was additionally required. Any patient who had received treatment in the previous three months was excluded. Ficoll density gradient centrifugation was used to isolate PBMCs from heparinized blood, after which the PBMCs were flash-frozen.

The rearranged segments are TRBV10-1 and TRBJ2-7; the central 7 bases match TRBD2. The receptor was derived from a male donor with vitiligo. Sequencing input: blood. The nucleotides read TGCGCCAGCTTAAAACGGACTAGGCTCTCCTACGAGCAGTACTTC. This sequence encodes CASLKRTRLSYEQYF.